The source of this T cell receptor (beta chain) is a study of response to subunit inactivated influenza vaccine. This clonotype was detected only a few times. The antigen remains unidentified. Deletions cut 6 bases from V and 5 bases from J, with 12 bases between. Per the germline V gene, CDR1 is SEHNR and CDR2 is FQNEAQ (reference sequence). The length of the CDR3 is 13 residues. Study results and caveats: Authors suggested seasonal influenza vaccinations each recruit few new T cells.

TCRdb re-analysed the RT-PCR reads in MiXCR, keeping a single row per CDR3 protein. Of about 480,000 distinct CDR3 sequences in the sample, roughly 9.8% were seen once. This sequence joins TRBV7-9 and TRBJ2-3; unclear D gene. The clonotype was recovered from a man between 50 and 59 years old who received an inactivated influenza vaccine. The source was PBMCs from blood, collected about 6 weeks after vaccination. CDR3 sequence reads: CASSPQRGDTQYF. The CDR3 DNA reads TGTGCCAGCAGTCCCCAACGCGGAGATACGCAGTATTTT.